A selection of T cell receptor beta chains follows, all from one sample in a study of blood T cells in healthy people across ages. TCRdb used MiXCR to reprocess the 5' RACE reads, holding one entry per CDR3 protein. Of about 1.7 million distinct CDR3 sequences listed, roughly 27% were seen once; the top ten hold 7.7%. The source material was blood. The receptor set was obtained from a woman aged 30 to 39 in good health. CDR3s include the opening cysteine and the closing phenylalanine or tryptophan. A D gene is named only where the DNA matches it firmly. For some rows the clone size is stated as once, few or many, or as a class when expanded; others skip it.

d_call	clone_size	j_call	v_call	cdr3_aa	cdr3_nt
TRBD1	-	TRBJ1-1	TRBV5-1	CASSAGQGNMNTEAFF	TGCGCCAGCAGCGCGGGACAGGGCAACATGAACACTGAAGCTTTCTTT
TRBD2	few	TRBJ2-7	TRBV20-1	CSARESGRRYEQYF	TGCAGTGCTAGAGAGAGCGGGAGGAGGTACGAGCAGTACTTC
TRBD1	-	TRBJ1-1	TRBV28	CASSLGQVGTEAFF	TGTGCCAGCAGCCTCGGACAGGTGGGCACTGAAGCTTTCTTT
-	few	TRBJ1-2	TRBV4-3	CANSQDQDGLPYGYTF	TGCGCCAACAGCCAAGATCAGGACGGCCTGCCCTATGGCTACACCTTC
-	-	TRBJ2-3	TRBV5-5	CASSLVVAGPDTQYF	TGTGCCAGCAGCTTGGTCGTCGCAGGGCCAGATACGCAGTATTTT
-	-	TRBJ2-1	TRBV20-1	CSASSESQDDEQFF	TGCAGTGCTAGCTCCGAGTCCCAAGACGATGAGCAGTTCTTC
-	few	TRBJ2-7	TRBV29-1	CSVDGPGNYEQYF	TGCAGCGTTGATGGGCCCGGAAACTACGAGCAGTACTTC
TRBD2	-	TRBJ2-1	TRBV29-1	CSVGTSGSRDEQFF	TGCAGCGTCGGGACTAGCGGGAGTCGAGATGAGCAGTTCTTC
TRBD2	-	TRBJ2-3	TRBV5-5	CTSSLAGDSPSTDTQYF	TGTACCAGCTCTCTAGCGGGAGATAGTCCGAGCACAGATACGCAGTATTTT
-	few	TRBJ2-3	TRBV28	CASSGPGGVADTQYF	TGTGCCAGCAGTGGACCAGGCGGGGTAGCAGATACGCAGTATTTT
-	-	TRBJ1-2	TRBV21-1	CASSKGGSREANYGYTF	TGTGCCAGCAGCAAAGGAGGCTCACGTGAGGCTAACTATGGCTACACCTTC
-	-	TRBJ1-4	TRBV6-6	CASSSRQRNEKLFF	TGTGCCAGCAGTAGCCGACAGCGTAATGAAAAACTGTTTTTT
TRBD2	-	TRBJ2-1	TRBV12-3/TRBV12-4	CASSALAGVIEQFF	TGTGCCAGCAGTGCACTAGCGGGAGTGATTGAGCAGTTCTTC
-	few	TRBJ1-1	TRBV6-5	CASSYSRRKDTEAFF	TGTGCCAGCAGTTACTCGAGACGGAAAGACACTGAAGCTTTCTTT
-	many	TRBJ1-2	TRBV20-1	CSASKQGLSGYTF	TGCAGTGCTTCCAAACAGGGATTGAGCGGCTACACCTTC
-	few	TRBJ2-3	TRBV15	CATSYSGDTQYF	TGTGCCACCAGTTACAGTGGAGATACGCAGTATTTT
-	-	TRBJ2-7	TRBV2	CASSESIKSDEQYF	TGTGCCAGCAGTGAATCCATAAAGTCCGACGAGCAGTACTTC
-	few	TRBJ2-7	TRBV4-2	CASSQAFGSYEQYF	TGTGCCAGCAGCCAAGCTTTTGGTTCCTACGAGCAGTACTTC
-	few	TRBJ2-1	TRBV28	CASSLGLKGRYEQFF	TGTGCCAGCAGCCTGGGACTCAAGGGCAGGTATGAGCAGTTCTTC
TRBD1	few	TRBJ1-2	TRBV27	CASRTLETGGDGYTF	TGTGCCAGCAGAACACTCGAGACAGGGGGCGATGGCTACACCTTC
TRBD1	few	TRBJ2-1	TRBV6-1	CASSEEGARYDEQFF	TGTGCCAGCAGTGAAGAGGGGGCGCGATACGATGAGCAGTTCTTC
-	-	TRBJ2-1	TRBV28	CASSTWDNEQFF	TGTGCCAGCAGTACTTGGGACAATGAGCAGTTCTTC
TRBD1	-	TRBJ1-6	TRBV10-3	CAISEQQGTPLHF	TGTGCCATCAGTGAACAACAGGGGACACCCCTCCACTTT
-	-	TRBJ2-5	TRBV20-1	CSARRGGIEETQYF	TGCAGTGCTAGAAGGGGCGGGATAGAAGAGACCCAGTACTTC
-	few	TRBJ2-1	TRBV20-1	CSATHEGLGLGQFF	TGCAGTGCTACCCACGAGGGTTTGGGGTTGGGGCAGTTCTTC
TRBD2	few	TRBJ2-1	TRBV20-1	CSARLRAGGPSEQFF	TGCAGTGCTAGACTTCGAGCGGGGGGCCCGTCTGAGCAGTTCTTC
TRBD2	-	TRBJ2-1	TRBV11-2	CASSLELLAMETQFF	TGTGCCAGCAGCTTAGAACTACTAGCGATGGAGACCCAGTTCTTC
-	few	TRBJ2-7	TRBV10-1	CASREGQDTYEQYF	TGCGCCAGCAGGGAGGGCCAGGATACCTACGAGCAGTACTTC
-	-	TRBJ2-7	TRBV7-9	CASSADGNTHEQYF	TGTGCCAGCAGCGCGGACGGGAACACTCACGAGCAGTACTTC
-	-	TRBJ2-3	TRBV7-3	CASSLGRQLSTDTQYF	TGTGCCAGCAGCTTAGGGAGGCAGCTTAGCACAGATACGCAGTATTTT
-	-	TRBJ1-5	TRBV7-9	CASHPDITFYSNQPQHF	TGTGCCAGCCACCCCGACATCACCTTTTATAGCAATCAGCCCCAGCATTTT
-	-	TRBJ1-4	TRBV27	CAIRRDGNEKLFF	TGTGCCATTCGCAGAGACGGCAATGAAAAACTGTTTTTT
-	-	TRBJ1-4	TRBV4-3	CASSQERFSHEKLFF	TGCGCCAGCAGCCAAGAACGATTCTCGCATGAAAAACTGTTTTTT
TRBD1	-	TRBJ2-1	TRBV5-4	CASSLEPGGGNEQFF	TGTGCCAGTAGCTTGGAACCAGGGGGCGGAAATGAGCAGTTCTTC
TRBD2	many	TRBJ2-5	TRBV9	CASSATSGRGQETQYF	TGTGCCAGCAGCGCAACTAGCGGGAGAGGCCAAGAGACCCAGTACTTC
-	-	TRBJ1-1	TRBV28	CASSDTRWAEAFF	TGTGCCAGCAGCGATACACGCTGGGCCGAAGCTTTCTTT
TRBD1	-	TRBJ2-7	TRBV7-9	CTSSQGAAYEQYF	TGTACCAGCTCACAGGGGGCCGCCTACGAGCAGTACTTC
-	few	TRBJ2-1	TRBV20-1	CSARVFLDEQFF	TGCAGTGCTAGAGTTTTTCTGGATGAGCAGTTCTTC
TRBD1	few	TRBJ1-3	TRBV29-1	CSVRTGGTGNTIYF	TGCAGCGTTCGAACAGGGGGCACTGGAAACACCATATATTTT
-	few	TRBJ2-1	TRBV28	CASTLIGPAAPYNEQFF	TGTGCCAGCACCCTCATCGGCCCGGCAGCTCCCTACAATGAGCAGTTCTTC
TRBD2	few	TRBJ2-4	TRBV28	CASSIYSGGAKNIQYF	TGTGCCAGCAGTATTTATAGCGGGGGGGCCAAAAACATTCAGTACTTC
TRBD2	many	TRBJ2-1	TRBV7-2	CASTLGGRATYEQFF	TGTGCCAGCACCCTGGGGGGGAGAGCGACCTATGAGCAGTTCTTC
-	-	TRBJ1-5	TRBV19	CATRDLWGQPQHF	TGTGCCACCCGGGACCTTTGGGGTCAGCCCCAGCATTTT
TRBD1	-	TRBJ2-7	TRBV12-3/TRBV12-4	CASSPPSGQGSYEQYF	TGTGCCAGCAGTCCGCCTTCGGGACAGGGTTCCTACGAGCAGTACTTC
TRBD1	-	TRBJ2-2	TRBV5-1	CASRGQNHRELFF	TGCGCCAGCAGGGGACAGAACCACAGGGAGCTGTTTTTT
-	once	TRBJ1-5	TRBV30	CAWTRGSNQPQHF	TGTGCCTGGACCCGGGGGAGCAATCAGCCCCAGCATTTT
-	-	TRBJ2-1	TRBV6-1	CASSEGGAGDNEQFF	TGTGCCAGCAGTGAAGGGGGCGCGGGTGACAATGAGCAGTTCTTC
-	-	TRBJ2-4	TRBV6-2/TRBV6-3	CASTPGGVTKNIQYF	TGTGCCAGCACCCCAGGGGGGGTTACCAAAAACATTCAGTACTTC
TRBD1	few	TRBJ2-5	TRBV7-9	CASSARDRGRPRETQYF	TGTGCCAGCAGCGCCAGGGACAGGGGGCGCCCCCGAGAGACCCAGTACTTC
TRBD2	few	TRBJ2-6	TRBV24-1	CATSDTGGPEDGANVLTF	TGTGCCACCAGTGATACGGGAGGGCCTGAGGATGGGGCCAACGTCCTGACTTTC
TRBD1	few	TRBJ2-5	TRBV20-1	CSARETGGRLETQYF	TGCAGTGCTAGAGAAACAGGGGGACGGTTGGAGACCCAGTACTTC
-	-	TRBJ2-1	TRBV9	CASSVRRVGGVPNEQFF	TGTGCCAGCAGCGTACGCAGGGTCGGTGGGGTGCCGAATGAGCAGTTCTTC
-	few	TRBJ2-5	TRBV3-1	CASSPYVTGGQETRYF	TGTGCCAGCAGCCCGTACGTAACGGGCGGGCAAGAGACCCGGTACTTC
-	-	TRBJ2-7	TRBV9	CASSVEVGAYKQYF	TGTGCCAGCAGCGTAGAGGTAGGAGCCTATAAGCAGTACTTC
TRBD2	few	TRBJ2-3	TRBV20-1	CSASLGTSGADTQYF	TGCAGTGCTAGCCTCGGGACTAGCGGCGCAGATACGCAGTATTTT
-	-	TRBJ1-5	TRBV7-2	CASSLGSQQPQHF	TGTGCCAGCAGCTTAGGTAGTCAGCAGCCCCAGCATTTT
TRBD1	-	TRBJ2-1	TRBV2	CASSEIGQGEQFF	TGTGCCAGCAGTGAGATTGGACAGGGTGAGCAGTTCTTC
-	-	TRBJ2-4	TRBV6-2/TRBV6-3	CASSYSSIQYF	TGTGCCAGCAGTTACTCTAGCATTCAGTACTTC